Listed below are T cell receptor beta chains from one sample, sequenced in a study of identical twins. Each CDR3 protein is one row after TCRdb ran MiXCR on the 5' RACE reads. The table shows about 570,000 distinct CDR3 sequences, with 9.6% occurring only once. These data were likewise used in another study, on yellow fever vaccine responses in identical twins.

Sample: PBMCs. These receptor sequences come from a woman between 18 and 29 years old in good health. CDR3s include the opening cysteine and the closing phenylalanine or tryptophan. The order of the fields is V gene, D gene, J gene, clone size, CDR3 protein, CDR3 DNA. A D gene is named only where the DNA matches it firmly. Not every row has a clone size; where given, it reads once, few, many or a size class.

TRBV18	NA	TRBJ2-1	NA	CASSPSNNRDWDTDEQFF	TGTGCCAGCTCACCTTCTAATAACCGGGACTGGGATACAGATGAGCAGTTCTTC
TRBV5-1	NA	TRBJ2-1	many	CASSSTVLSYNEQFF	TGCGCCAGCAGCTCGACAGTTTTATCCTACAATGAGCAGTTCTTC
TRBV2	NA	TRBJ2-3	few	CASSDDFTSDTQYF	TGTGCCAGCAGTGATGATTTTACTAGCGATACGCAGTATTTT
TRBV10-3	NA	TRBJ2-7	few	CAISESGGGFTYEQYF	TGTGCCATCAGTGAGTCGGGGGGCGGGTTTACCTACGAGCAGTACTTC
TRBV24-1	TRBD1	TRBJ1-5	few	CATSERGLGQPQHF	TGTGCCACCAGTGAAAGGGGGCTGGGGCAGCCCCAGCATTTT
TRBV6-1	TRBD2	TRBJ2-2	few	CASSLWRGRSTGELFF	TGTGCCAGCAGTCTCTGGCGGGGGAGGAGCACCGGGGAGCTGTTTTTT
TRBV2	TRBD2	TRBJ2-3	few	CATNRGLATDTQYF	TGTGCCACCAACAGGGGACTAGCAACAGATACGCAGTATTTT
TRBV20-1	NA	TRBJ2-5	many	CSASPSSETQYF	TGCAGTGCTAGCCCTTCAAGCGAGACCCAGTACTTC
TRBV12-3/TRBV12-4	NA	TRBJ1-1	NA	CASAGTLNTEAFF	TGTGCCAGCGCCGGGACTTTGAACACTGAAGCTTTCTTT
TRBV7-2	TRBD1	TRBJ1-2	few	CASSPDRVKGYTF	TGTGCCAGCAGCCCGGACAGGGTCAAGGGCTACACCTTC
TRBV10-3	NA	TRBJ2-7	many	CATRPGVGYEQYF	TGTGCCACCAGACCTGGGGTTGGCTACGAGCAGTACTTC
TRBV10-3	NA	TRBJ2-5	many	CASQGGETQYF	TGTGCCTCACAAGGGGGTGAGACCCAGTACTTC
TRBV6-5	TRBD1	TRBJ2-7	NA	CASSYRAPGQGPYEQYF	TGTGCCAGCAGTTACAGGGCTCCTGGACAGGGCCCCTACGAGCAGTACTTC
TRBV3-1	TRBD1	TRBJ2-7	few	CASSRSGTGAYEQYF	TGTGCCAGCAGCCGATCCGGGACAGGGGCCTACGAGCAGTACTTC
TRBV5-1	NA	TRBJ2-7	NA	CASSLESSLTYEQYF	TGCGCCAGCAGCTTGGAAAGCTCACTTACCTACGAGCAGTACTTC
TRBV5-6	TRBD2	TRBJ2-7	few	CASSLPSGAHEQYF	TGTGCCAGCAGCCTTCCTAGCGGGGCGCACGAGCAGTACTTC
TRBV6-1	TRBD2	TRBJ2-5	few	CASSARAGEGTQYF	TGTGCCAGCAGTGCGCGGGCGGGGGAGGGGACCCAGTACTTC
TRBV13	TRBD2	TRBJ2-1	NA	CASSLEVREAYNEQFF	TGTGCCAGCAGCTTAGAAGTGCGGGAGGCCTACAATGAGCAGTTCTTC
TRBV29-1	NA	TRBJ2-3	NA	CSVEGRANTDTQYF	TGCAGCGTTGAAGGGCGAGCAAACACAGATACGCAGTATTTT
TRBV6-1	NA	TRBJ2-7	NA	CASTTRYRNSYEQYF	TGTGCCAGCACCACGCGGTACAGGAACTCCTACGAGCAGTACTTC